The sample holds one count of the clone carrying this T cell receptor beta chain. The data are from a study of blood T cell repertoires in COVID-19. About the study: Samples representing acute and convalescent COVID-19 were sourced from the United States, Italy and Spain. PBMCs, B-cell-depleted T cells, or T cells provided the cDNA or gDNA that made up the material.

In the authors' workflow: Amplified reference gene primers provided the basis for estimating nucleated cell counts. Data came from immunoSEQ multiplex PCR; TCRdb stores just in-frame clones and leaves some out. That table is the source of V, J and clone size, and D and trimming were worked out from the DNA. The sample lists approximately 230,000 clones, roughly 80% occurring once. The CDR3 totals 14 residues. Germline V gene data show CDR1 as LNHDA and CDR2 as SQIVND (reference sequence). V lost 5 bases and J lost 7; bases outside the gene matches: 5. The sequenced material came from peripheral blood. The TCR originated in an elderly man with acute or convalescent COVID-19. The chain is built from TRBV19 and TRBJ1-2, with 12 bases identical to TRBD1. The CDR3 loop is CASSRDRGRGGYTF. CDR3 nucleotides: TGTGCCAGTAGTCGGGACAGGGGGCGAGGTGGCTACACCTTC. Supplemented by reference TRBV19 and TRBJ1-2, the full variable domain reads DGGITQSPKYLFRKEGQNVTLSCEQNLNHDAMYWYRQDPGQGLRLIYYSQIVNDFQKGDIAEGYSVSREKKESFPLTVTSAQKNPTAFYLCASSRDRGRGGYTFGSGTRLTVV.